These 3 T cell receptor beta chains share one sample of origin, sequenced in a study of cytomegalovirus exposure and HLA in healthy donors. Researchers ran the PCR with 60 Vbeta and 13 Jbeta primers. Profiled with immunoSEQ multiplex PCR; TCRdb holds only in-frame clones, not every one. The sample lists under 150,000 clones, approximately 85% occurring once. The sequenced sample consisted of PBMCs. All receptors derive from a boy aged 5-17 years in good health and CMV-seronegative.

This clone has only a few counts. The CDR3 region is CASSAERGSYEQYF. The CDR3, as DNA: TGTGCCAGCAGTGCCGAGCGGGGGTCCTACGAGCAGTACTTC. The chain employs TRBV2 and TRBJ2-7, with TRBD2 matching over 8 bases. Per germline, CDR1 SNHLY and CDR2 FYNNEI. The J segment lost 1 base and the V segment lost 4 bases, leaving 3 bases of the junction unmatched. The CDR3 length is 14 residues.

This clone was seen just once. This chain joins TRBV9 and TRBJ2-7; perhaps TRBD1 as D (5 bases). The CDR3 length is 15 residues. The V gene lost 0 bases and the J gene lost 4 bases, with 14 bases spanning the gap. The germline gives CDR1 SGDLS, CDR2 YYNGEE. This CDR3 reads CASSVASSGKYEQYF. For the CDR3, the DNA is TGTGCCAGCAGCGTAGCGTCGTCAGGGAAGTACGAGCAGTACTTC.

This clone was detected only a few times. The chain couples TRBV18 to TRBJ1-4; D is possibly TRBD1 (5 bases). The ends were cut back, 2 bases at V and 5 bases at J, with 18 bases in the middle. Germline V CDR1 and CDR2: KGHSH, LQKENI. The CDR3 length is 17 residues. The CDR3 reads CASSPTGPGVVNEKLFF. In DNA form, the CDR3 reads TGTGCCAGCTCACCAACAGGCCCTGGCGTGGTAAATGAAAAACTGTTTTTT.